One and the same sample provided the 25 T cell receptor beta chains below, sequenced in a study of OX40 agonist ivuxolimab in advanced cancers. The table came from immunoSEQ multiplex PCR; TCRdb's copy has only in-frame clones and leaves some out. This repertoire shows tens of thousands of clones, 85% to 90% found once; its top ten account for roughly 0.94%. Sequencing was performed on CD4+ or CD8+ T cells sorted from blood, taken in a trial of the OX40 agonist ivuxolimab. These TCRs come from an adult with an advanced solid tumor such as melanoma, head and neck, liver or kidney cancer.

The chain couples TRBV11-3 to TRBJ2-5, with 8 bases aligning to TRBD2. The V segment lost 5 bases and the J segment 6 bases; nucleotides outside the gene matches: 8. Germline V gives CDR1 SGHNT, CDR2 YENEEA. This CDR3 region has 14 residues. Here the CDR3 DNA reads TGTGCCAGCAGCCGCACGGGAGGGCCCAAGACCCAGTACTTC. Its protein product is CASSRTGGPKTQYF.

This clone was seen a handful of times. The genes are TRBV7-6 and TRBJ2-7, with D tentatively TRBD1 or TRBD2 (5 bases each). CDR1 is SGHVS and CDR2 is FNYEAQ in the germline V gene. V lost 5 bases and J lost 6, with 11 bases in between. CDR3 length: 12 amino acids. This CDR3 is CASSVRDREQYF. The CDR3 DNA sequence: TGTGCCAGCAGCGTCCGGGACCGCGAGCAGTACTTC.

V usage is TRBV7-3 and J usage is TRBJ2-2, with D possibly TRBD2 on 5 matching bases. The V gene lost 8 bases and the J gene lost 10 bases, with 14 bases spanning the gap. This CDR3 contains 12 residues. Germline V CDR1 and CDR2: SGHTA, FQGTGA. The CDR3 reads CASGILGEELFF. The CDR3 DNA sequence: TGTGCCAGCGGTATCCTCGGGGAGGAGCTGTTTTTT. Together with reference TRBV7-3 and TRBJ2-2, the CDR3 gives the full variable domain: GAGVSQTPSNKVTEKGKYVELRCDPISGHTALYWYRQSLGQGPEFLIYFQGTGAADDSGLPNDRFFAVRPEGSVSTLKIQRTERGDSAVYLCASGILGEELFFGEGSRLTVL.

V and J are TRBV6-5 and TRBJ1-1; D is undetermined. CDR3 length: 15 amino acids. V lost 6 bases and J lost 0, with 14 bases in between. CDR1 is MNHEY and CDR2 is SVGAGI in the germline V gene. CDR3 nucleotide sequence: TGTGCCAGCAGCCCCCCAGGCCGACTGAACACTGAAGCTTTCTTT. It codes for CASSPPGRLNTEAFF.

V usage is TRBV28 and J usage is TRBJ2-1, with TRBD1 identical over 8 bases. The CDR3 is 15 amino acids. The germline CDR1 and CDR2 sequences are MDHEN and SYDVKM. The V segment lost 2 bases and the J segment 7 bases; nucleotides outside the gene matches: 7. CDR3 sequence: CASSLPGQGVNEQFF. The CDR3 coding sequence is TGTGCCAGCAGTTTACCTGGACAGGGAGTGAATGAGCAGTTCTTC.

The chain uses TRBV12-2 and TRBJ1-1. TRBV12-2 is designated a pseudogene. CDR3 length: 15 amino acids. The CDR3 loop is CASRLEPPRNTEAFF. DNA for the CDR3: TGTGCAAGTCGCTTAGAACCCCCTAGGAACACTGAAGCTTTCTTT.

The chain joins TRBV4-2 to TRBJ1-6; no firm D call. The CDR3 sequence is 15 residues long. The V end lost 4 bases, the J end lost 7 bases, and 14 bases lay between the germline ends. Looked up from germline, CDR1 is LGHNA and CDR2 is YNFKEQ. CDR3: CASSPEDRLNSPLHF. CDR3 DNA sequence: TGTGCCAGCAGCCCAGAGGACCGCTTAAATTCACCCCTCCACTTT.

This chain links TRBV19 with TRBJ1-6, with D perhaps matching TRBD1 (6 bases). Per the germline V gene, CDR1 is LNHDA and CDR2 is SQIVND (reference sequence). This CDR3 comprises 13 residues. The V gene lost 7 bases and the J gene lost 4 bases, with 8 bases spanning the gap. CDR3 DNA sequence: TGTGCCAGTACCGGGACATATAATTCACCCCTCCACTTT. It yields the protein CASTGTYNSPLHF.

This chain uses TRBV18 with TRBJ2-5, with D perhaps matching TRBD1 or TRBD2 (5 bases each). Germline CDR1 is KGHSH and CDR2 is LQKENI. V shed 2 bases and J shed 2 bases, with 9 bases lying between them. This CDR3 is 14 amino acids long. The CDR3 loop is CASSPGREQETQYF. CDR3 nucleotides: TGTGCCAGCTCACCAGGCAGGGAGCAAGAGACCCAGTACTTC.

The chain joins TRBV2 to TRBJ1-4; 8 bases fit TRBD1. Germline lookup yields CDR1 SNHLY and CDR2 FYNNEI. J gave up 8 bases and V 8 bases, and 7 bases lay outside the gene matches. This CDR3 comprises 13 residues. The DNA for the CDR3 is TGTGCCAGCGCCCAGGGGGCGCGAGAAAAACTGTTTTTT. As protein: CASAQGAREKLFF.

The J gene is TRBJ2-7, the V gene TRBV6-5, with D hard to call. The germline V and J ends were trimmed by 0 bases and 0 bases, with 6 bases remaining between them. Looked up from germline, CDR1 is MNHEY and CDR2 is SVGAGI. The CDR3 is 14 amino acids. The CDR3 nucleotides are TGTGCCAGCAGTTACTCGGCAGACTCCTACGAGCAGTACTTC. Residues: CASSYSADSYEQYF.

This clone was detected once. The chain links TRBV4-1 to TRBJ1-2; D is unclear. V lost 0 bases and J lost 2, with 19 bases in between. Germline assignment: CDR1 MGHRA and CDR2 YSYEKL. This CDR3 has 18 amino acids. CDR3 sequence (DNA): TGCGCCAGCAGCCAAGAGGGGTCTGGAGGGAATGGGAACTATGGCTACACCTTC. Encoded protein: CASSQEGSGGNGNYGYTF.

This chain links TRBV30 with TRBJ2-1; a weak D match, TRBD1 (5 bases). CDR1 GTSNPN and CDR2 SVGIG come from the germline V gene (reference sequence). The germline V and J ends were trimmed by 5 bases and 4 bases, with 6 bases remaining between them. The CDR3 totals 11 residues. CDR3 amino acids: CAWDSYNEQFF. CDR3 nucleotides: TGTGCCTGGGACAGTTACAATGAGCAGTTCTTC.

The V and J genes are TRBV7-9 and TRBJ1-5; no clear D gene. Germline V gene data show CDR1 as SEHNR and CDR2 as FQNEAQ (reference sequence). Deletions cut 5 bases from V and 9 bases from J, with 23 bases between. The CDR3 has 16 amino acids. CDR3 DNA sequence: TGTGCCAGCAGCGGTATGGTTGCCGGGATTAGGCTGCCCCAGCATTTT. Its translation: CASSGMVAGIRLPQHF.

This chain connects TRBV9 to TRBJ2-2, with 11 bases identical to TRBD1. With V trimmed by 2 bases and J by 5 bases, 5 bases remained unmatched. This CDR3 comprises 16 residues. Germline V gene sequence: CDR1 SGDLS, CDR2 YYNGEE. The CDR3 DNA follows: TGTGCCAGCAGCGTTGGGGACAGGGGGTGGACCGGGGAGCTGTTTTTT. Its translation: CASSVGDRGWTGELFF. The full variable domain, its missing parts supplied by reference TRBV9 and TRBJ2-2, is DSGVTQTPKHLITATGQRVTLRCSPRSGDLSVYWYQQSLDQGLQFLIQYYNGEERAKGNILERFSAQQFPDLHSELNLSSLELGDSALYFCASSVGDRGWTGELFFGEGSRLTVL.

The chain has TRBV7-8 and TRBJ2-2; D is unresolved. This CDR3 contains 11 residues. The germline V gene has CDR1 SGHVS and CDR2 FQNEAQ. The V end lost 3 bases, the J end lost 6 bases, and 2 bases lay between the germline ends. DNA of the CDR3: TGTGCCAGCAGCTTCCCCGGGGAGCTGTTTTTT. Translated, it gives CASSFPGELFF.

This clone was found once. The V call is TRBV7-2, the J call TRBJ1-2; 7 bases line up with TRBD1. Trimming cost V 7 bases and J 3 bases; bases outside gene matches: 11. Germline V gene data show CDR1 as SGHTA and CDR2 as FQGNSA. The CDR3 covers 15 residues. The DNA of the CDR3 is TGTGCCAGCACCCAACAGACAGGGTCGGACTATGGCTACACCTTC. Encoded protein: CASTQQTGSDYGYTF.

The V call is TRBV19, the J call TRBJ2-5, with D tentatively TRBD1 (6 bases). The CDR3 length is 13 residues. CDR1 and CDR2 (germline): LNHDA, SQIVND (reference sequence). The V gene lost 11 bases and the J gene lost 5 bases, with 18 bases spanning the gap. CDR3 amino acids: CASTPTGAETQYF. CDR3 sequence (DNA): TGTGCCTCGACCCCGACAGGTGCCGAGACCCAGTACTTC. The variable domain in full, with the rest retrieved from reference TRBV19 and TRBJ2-5, is DGGITQSPKYLFRKEGQNVTLSCEQNLNHDAMYWYRQDPGQGLRLIYYSQIVNDFQKGDIAEGYSVSREKKESFPLTVTSAQKNPTAFYLCASTPTGAETQYFGPGTRLLVL.

The chain joins TRBV14 to TRBJ2-1; 11 bases map to TRBD2. V shed 4 bases and J 9 bases; nucleotides not matched to a gene: 11. Germline CDR1 and CDR2: SGHDN and FVKESK. The CDR3 has 16 amino acids. The DNA for the CDR3 is TGTGCCAGCAGCCCTTTGACTAGCGGGACCTCAATTGAGCAGTTCTTC. Amino acid sequence: CASSPLTSGTSIEQFF.

The chain joins TRBV6-1 to TRBJ2-2; D is perhaps TRBD2 (5 bases). V was trimmed by 2 bases and J by 5 bases, leaving 9 bases between them. Germline CDR1 and CDR2: MNHNS and SASEGT. This CDR3 spans 14 amino acids. The CDR3 here is CASSESSRTGELFF. CDR3 bases: TGTGCCAGCAGTGAATCTAGCCGTACCGGGGAGCTGTTTTTT.

V usage is TRBV23-1 and J usage is TRBJ2-1, with TRBD2 matching over 12 bases. TRBV23-1 is an open reading frame whose function is uncertain. This CDR3 comprises 17 residues. V lost 2 bases and J lost 3; bases outside the gene matches: 5. CDR3 region: CASSQIKTSGSYNEQFF. The CDR3 region has the DNA TGCGCCAGCAGTCAAATTAAGACTAGCGGGAGCTACAATGAGCAGTTCTTC.

V usage is TRBV19 and J usage is TRBJ2-2; 10 nucleotides align to TRBD1. Trimming took 7 bases from V and 6 from J; bases not matched to a gene: 14. Germline V gene sequence: CDR1 LNHDA, CDR2 SQIVND (reference sequence). There are 17 residues in the CDR3. In nucleotides, the CDR3 is TGTGCCAGTACCGATAGGGGGGGGACAGGGGCTCCCGGGGAGCTGTTTTTT. It encodes CASTDRGGTGAPGELFF.

Only one count was recorded for this clone. The gene calls are TRBV7-9 and TRBJ2-7, with unresolved D. V was pared by 3 bases and J by 9 bases, with 15 bases between. The CDR3 contains 13 residues. Germline CDR1 and CDR2: SEHNR and FQNEAQ (reference sequence). The CDR3: CASSFYEAPRQYF. CDR3 bases: TGTGCCAGCAGCTTTTACGAGGCCCCAAGGCAGTACTTC. Full variable domain (remainder filled in from reference TRBV7-9 and TRBJ2-7): DTGVSQNPRHKITKRGQNVTFRCDPISEHNRLYWYRQTLGQGPEFLTYFQNEAQLEKSRLLSDRFSAERPKGSFSTLEIQRTEQGDSAMYLCASSFYEAPRQYFGPGTRLTVT.

The chain recombines TRBV7-9 with TRBJ1-2; no clear D gene. Germline CDR1 SEHNR, CDR2 FQNEAQ (reference sequence). V lost 4 bases to trimming and J lost 11 bases, with 14 bases between them. The CDR3 length is 12 residues. The CDR3 DNA follows: TGTGCCAGCAGCTCCCGACTGTTCTCTTACACCTTC. Amino acids: CASSSRLFSYTF.

The genes are TRBV11-1 and TRBJ2-3, with TRBD2 matching 9 bases. The V and J ends lost 8 bases and 0 bases, in that order; junction bases with no gene match: 15. From germline, CDR1 is SGHAT and CDR2 FQDESV (reference sequence). The CDR3 is 18 residues long. The CDR3 loop reads CASGSSGVTSPSTDTQYF. The CDR3 bases are TGTGCCAGCGGGTCTAGCGGGGTAACATCTCCTAGCACAGATACGCAGTATTTT.